This T cell receptor beta chain was profiled in a study of T cells in Graves' hyperthyroidism and ophthalmopathy. V was pared by 5 bases and J by 3 bases, with 14 bases between. In germline, CDR1 is SGHAT, CDR2 FQNNGV. The CDR3 runs 14 residues. RNA transcripts gave rise to amplified TCR beta CDR3 regions. With the HTBI primer set, the TCR CDR3 went through a first round of RT-PCR. Each CDR3 protein gets one entry after TCRdb re-called the multiplex PCR reads with MiXCR. Of about 840,000 distinct CDR3 sequences in the sample, 38% were seen once. The genes are TRBV11-2 and TRBJ2-7; D is perhaps TRBD2 (5 bases). The clonotype originates from a man aged 18-30 years with Graves' hyperthyroidism. Specimen: blood. In DNA form, the CDR3 reads TGTGCCAGCAGCGTCGGGGTGAGGGTCTACGAGCAGTACTTC. Its translation: CASSVGVRVYEQYF.